This T cell receptor (beta chain) was identified in a study of T cells in Graves' hyperthyroidism and ophthalmopathy. This clonotype was seen ten or more times. In patients aged 18 to 65, hyperthyroidism was newly diagnosed, with duration under 2 months. It was RNA transcripts that yielded the amplified TCR beta CDR3 regions. HTBI primers were employed in a first-round RT-PCR of the TCR CDR3. TCRdb ran MiXCR on the multiplex PCR reads and lists one entry per CDR3 protein. Of some 620,000 distinct CDR3 sequences detected, 15% to 20% appear once; the ten largest clones hold approximately 3.8%. The receptor's source is a woman in her twenties or thirties with Graves' hyperthyroidism. The material sequenced was blood.

The CDR3 sequence is CASSRSGRTDTQYF. CDR3 bases: TGTGCCAGCAGCCGTAGCGGGAGGACAGATACGCAGTATTTT. The V call is TRBV9, the J call TRBJ2-3; 10 nucleotides align to TRBD2. The CDR3 has 14 residues. The V segment lost 4 bases and the J segment 3 bases; nucleotides outside the gene matches: 2. Germline V gene data show CDR1 as SGDLS and CDR2 as YYNGEE.